This T cell receptor (beta chain) was retrieved from a study of control samples from healthy donors and cancer patients. Sequencing was performed with immunoSEQ multiplex PCR; in TCRdb, only in-frame clones are kept and a portion is missing. The data hold approximately 120,000 clones, with 80% to 90% observed a single time. For this clone: The same CDR3 arises from other DNA sequences in this sample as well.

There are 15 residues in the CDR3. After removal of 3 bases from V and 7 bases from J, the junction contained 7 bases not matched to a gene. CDR1 is MNHEY and CDR2 is SVGEGT in the germline V gene. Sample: blood. This clonotype was sampled from a man aged 55 to 69 in good health. The gene calls are TRBV6-2 or TRBV6-3 and TRBJ1-5, with TRBD1 identical over 9 bases. The CDR3 reads CASSYTGGLGQPQHF. In DNA form, the CDR3 reads TGTGCCAGCAGTTATACAGGGGGCCTAGGCCAGCCCCAGCATTTT.